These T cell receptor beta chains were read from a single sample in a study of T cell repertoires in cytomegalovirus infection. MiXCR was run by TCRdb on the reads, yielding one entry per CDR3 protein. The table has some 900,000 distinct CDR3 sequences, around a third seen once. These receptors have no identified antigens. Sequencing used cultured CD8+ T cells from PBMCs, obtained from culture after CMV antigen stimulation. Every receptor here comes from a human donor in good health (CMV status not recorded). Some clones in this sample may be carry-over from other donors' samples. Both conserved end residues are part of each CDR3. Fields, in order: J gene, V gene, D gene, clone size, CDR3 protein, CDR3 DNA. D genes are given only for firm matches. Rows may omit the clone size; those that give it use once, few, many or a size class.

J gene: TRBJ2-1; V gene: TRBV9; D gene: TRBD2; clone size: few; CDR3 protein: CASSVGTSGGKNNEQFF; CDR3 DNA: TGTGCCAGCAGCGTGGGGACTAGCGGGGGTAAGAACAATGAGCAGTTCTTC
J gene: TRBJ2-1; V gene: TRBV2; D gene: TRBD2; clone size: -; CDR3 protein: CASSGELAGAYRGEQFF; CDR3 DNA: TGTGCCAGCAGCGGTGAACTAGCGGGGGCCTACCGGGGTGAGCAGTTCTTC
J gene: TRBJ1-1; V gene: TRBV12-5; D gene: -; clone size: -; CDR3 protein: CASAPDREDTEAFF; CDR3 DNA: TGTGCTAGTGCCCCGGACCGGGAAGACACTGAAGCTTTCTTT
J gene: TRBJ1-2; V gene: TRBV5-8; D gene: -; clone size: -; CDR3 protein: CARLLGAGYTF; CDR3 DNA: TGTGCCAGATTACTGGGGGCTGGCTACACCTTC
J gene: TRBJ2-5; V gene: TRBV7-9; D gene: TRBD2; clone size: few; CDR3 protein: CASSPGTSGLPQETQYF; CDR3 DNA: TGTGCCAGCAGCCCAGGGACTAGCGGGCTCCCCCAAGAGACCCAGTACTTC
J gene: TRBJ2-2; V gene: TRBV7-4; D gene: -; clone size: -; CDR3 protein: CASSYFCGTTNTGELFF; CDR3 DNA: TGTGCCAGCAGCTATTTTTGTGGGACCACCAACACCGGGGAGCTGTTTTTT
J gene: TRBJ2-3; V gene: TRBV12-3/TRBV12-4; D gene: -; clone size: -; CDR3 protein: CASGGRTSTQYF; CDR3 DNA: TGTGCCAGCGGGGGGCGAACAAGTACGCAGTATTTT
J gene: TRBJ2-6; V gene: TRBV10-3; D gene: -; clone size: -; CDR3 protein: CAISESSSGANVLTF; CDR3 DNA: TGTGCCATCAGTGAGTCTTCTTCTGGGGCCAACGTCCTGACTTTC
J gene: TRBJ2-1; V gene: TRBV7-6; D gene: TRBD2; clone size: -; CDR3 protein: CASSSKRGGPYNEQFF; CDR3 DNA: TGTGCCAGCAGCTCCAAGCGGGGGGGCCCCTACAATGAGCAGTTCTTC
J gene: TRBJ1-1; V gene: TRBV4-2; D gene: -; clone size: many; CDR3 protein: CASSQHPGTLIYTEAFF; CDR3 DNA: TGTGCCAGCAGCCAACACCCCGGGACCTTGATATACACTGAAGCTTTCTTT
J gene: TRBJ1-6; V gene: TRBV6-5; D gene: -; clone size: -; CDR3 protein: CASSYRYDGNSPLHF; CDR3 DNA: TGTGCCAGCAGTTACAGATACGATGGGAATTCACCCCTCCACTTT
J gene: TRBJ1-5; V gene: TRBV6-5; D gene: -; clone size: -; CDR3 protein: CASTLLRSGNQPQHF; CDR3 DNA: TGTGCCAGCACCCTCTTAAGGAGTGGCAATCAGCCCCAGCATTTT
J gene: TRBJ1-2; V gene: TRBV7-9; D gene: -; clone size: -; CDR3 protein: CASSPSGSYTF; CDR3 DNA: TGTGCCAGCAGCCCGAGTGGGAGCTACACCTTC
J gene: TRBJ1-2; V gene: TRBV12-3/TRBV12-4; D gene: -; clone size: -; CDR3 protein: CAGYRGINYGYTF; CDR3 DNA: TGTGCCGGCTATCGAGGGATTAACTATGGCTACACCTTC